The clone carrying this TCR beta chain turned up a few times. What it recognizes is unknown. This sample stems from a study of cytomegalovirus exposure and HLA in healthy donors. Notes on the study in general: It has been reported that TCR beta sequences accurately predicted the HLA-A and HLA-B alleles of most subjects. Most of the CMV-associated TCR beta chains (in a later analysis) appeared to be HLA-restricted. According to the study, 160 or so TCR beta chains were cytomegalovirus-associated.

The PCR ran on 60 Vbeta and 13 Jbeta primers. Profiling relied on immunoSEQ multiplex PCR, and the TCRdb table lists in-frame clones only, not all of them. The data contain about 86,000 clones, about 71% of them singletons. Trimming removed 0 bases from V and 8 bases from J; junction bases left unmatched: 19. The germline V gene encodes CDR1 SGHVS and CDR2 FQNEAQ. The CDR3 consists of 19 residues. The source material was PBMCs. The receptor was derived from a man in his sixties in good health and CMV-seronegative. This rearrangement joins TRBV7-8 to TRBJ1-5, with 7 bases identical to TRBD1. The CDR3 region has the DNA TGTGCCAGCAGCTTAGCTCCCCGACAGAGGGGGCACCGGGAAAAGCCCCAGCATTTT. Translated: CASSLAPRQRGHREKPQHF.